This TCR beta chain derives from a study of cytomegalovirus exposure and HLA in healthy donors. V shed 1 base, J shed 9 bases, and the junction held 7 bases outside the gene matches. CDR3 length equals 16 residues. Germline loops: CDR1 SNHLY, CDR2 FYNNEI. This clone was recorded once. Here immunoSEQ multiplex PCR was the method, and the copy in TCRdb shows in-frame clones only, minus some. The data hold some 170,000 clones, with 86% observed a single time. This receptor was identified in a man aged 18 to 29 in good health and CMV-seropositive. The rearrangement joins TRBV2 to TRBJ2-1; TRBD2 matches 12 bases. The sample was PBMCs. CDR3 loop: CASSEEGLAGGIEQFF. CDR3 coding DNA: TGTGCCAGCAGTGAAGAGGGTCTAGCGGGGGGGATTGAGCAGTTCTTC. Combining the CDR3 with reference TRBV2 and TRBJ2-1 gives the whole variable domain EPEVTQTPSHQVTQMGQEVILRCVPISNHLYFYWYRQILGQKVEFLVSFYNNEISEKSEIFDDQFSVERPDGSNFTLKIRSTKLEDSAMYFCASSEEGLAGGIEQFFGPGTRLTVL.